One T cell receptor (beta chain) is described in this entry. This specimen belongs to a study of blood T cell repertoires in COVID-19. Study context: The origin of the acute and convalescent COVID-19 samples was the United States, Italy and Spain. T cells, B-cell-depleted T cells, or PBMCs supplied cDNA or gDNA.

Per the study methods: Reference gene primer amplification gave nucleated cell count estimates. TCRdb's copy holds only in-frame clones and misses some; the assay was immunoSEQ multiplex PCR. D and trimming come from the DNA, and the V and J calls and clone size come from that table. The sample includes more than 30,000 clones, 90% seen only once; the top ten take about 1.6%. There are 13 residues in the CDR3. Trimming removed 0 bases from V and 4 bases from J, with 7 bases in between. CDR1 and CDR2 from the germline V gene are SGHRS and YFSETQ. The chain is built from TRBV5-1 and TRBJ1-2; D ambiguous. This sequence was found in a man aged 55 to 69 with active COVID-19. The sample was peripheral blood. The CDR3 sequence is CASSLDTSYGYTF. CDR3 coding DNA: TGCGCCAGCAGCTTGGACACCAGCTATGGCTACACCTTC. The variable domain in full, with the rest retrieved from reference TRBV5-1 and TRBJ1-2, is KAGVTQTPRYLIKTRGQQVTLSCSPISGHRSVSWYQQTPGQGLQFLFEYFSETQRNKGNFPGRFSGRQFSNSRSEMNVSTLELGDSALYLCASSLDTSYGYTFGSGTRLTVV.